The entry below describes one T cell receptor beta chain. The target antigen is unknown. The CDR3 runs 13 residues. Germline lookup yields CDR1 SGHTA and CDR2 FQGNSA. V was clipped by 5 bases and J by 1 base, with 8 bases between them. The data are from a study of PD-1 blockade in classical Hodgkin lymphoma. Across the whole study: The study gave patients nivolumab 3 mg/kg intravenously every 2 weeks.

Noted time point: cycle 4 day 1 (C4D1), after five to seven weeks of nivolumab. Every patient experienced relapse after autologous stem cell transplantation, and brentuximab vedotin exposure varied. Best outcomes ranged across complete response, partial response and progressive disease. Sequencing used immunoSEQ multiplex PCR; TCRdb keeps in-frame clones, though not all of them. The table shows 96,000 or so clones, with about 93% occurring only once. Notes on the study in general: Whatever underlies the repertoire differences (possibly disease activity or prior therapy) remains undefined.

The TCR comes from a human donor with classical Hodgkin lymphoma. The sample consisted of peripheral blood mononuclear cells (PBMCs), taken before the fourth cycle of nivolumab. This chain connects TRBV7-2 to TRBJ1-1; D remains ambiguous. The CDR3 sequence is CASSPRGNTEAFF. CDR3 nucleotide sequence: TGTGCCAGCAGCCCCCGTGGGAACACTGAAGCTTTCTTT.